The source of this T cell receptor (beta chain) is a study of T-cell reconstitution after alpha-beta-depleted transplantation in children. Preparation of the TCRbeta library was carried out with unique molecular identifiers. TCRdb analysed the PCR reads with MiXCR anew, one entry per CDR3 protein. This sample carries around 300,000 distinct CDR3 sequences, about 9.5% of them seen once, and the ten largest clones take roughly 7.1%. Deletions cut 4 bases from V and 3 bases from J, with 12 bases between. The CDR3 is made up of 13 amino acids. Germline V gene sequence: CDR1 GTSNPN, CDR2 SVGIG (reference sequence). At least ten counts were recorded for this clonotype.

The specimen was PBMCs, collected before TCRalphabeta/CD19-depleted stem cell transplant. This receptor was obtained from a boy in the first two years of life with acute myeloid leukemia, due to receive a stem cell transplant. This sequence joins TRBV30 and TRBJ1-1; D remains unclear. The DNA of the CDR3 is TGTGCCTGGATCCCCTTTCGATACACTGAAGCTTTCTTT. Encoded protein: CAWIPFRYTEAFF.